The 10 T cell receptor beta chains presented below share a single source sample, sequenced in a study of OX40 agonist ivuxolimab in advanced cancers. Sequencing used immunoSEQ multiplex PCR; TCRdb keeps in-frame clones, though not all of them. The data contain some 70,000 clones, around 84% of them singletons. This material consisted of CD4+ or CD8+ T cells sorted from blood, taken in a trial of the OX40 agonist ivuxolimab. The receptors were sampled from an adult with an advanced solid tumor such as melanoma, head and neck, liver or kidney cancer.

V usage is TRBV6-1 and J usage is TRBJ1-5; 7 bases map to TRBD1. The germline gives CDR1 MNHNS, CDR2 SASEGT. J was trimmed by 2 bases and V by 11 bases; bases with no gene match: 9. CDR3 size: 14 residues. The CDR3 bases are TGTGCCGCTATGGAGGGGGCGCGCAATCAGCCCCAGCATTTT. Its protein is CAAMEGARNQPQHF.

This clone has more than one count but fewer than ten. The J gene is TRBJ2-2, the V gene TRBV2; D is ambiguous. This CDR3 has 13 residues. Germline V gene data show CDR1 as SNHLY and CDR2 as FYNNEI. The V gene lost 4 bases and the J gene lost 1 base, with 4 bases spanning the gap. CDR3 DNA: TGTGCCAGCAGTGCAGAGAACACCGGGGAGCTGTTTTTT. Encoded protein: CASSAENTGELFF.

The V call is TRBV30, the J call TRBJ1-4; D remains ambiguous. The germline V gene has CDR1 GTSNPN and CDR2 SVGIG (reference sequence). The CDR3 is 12 residues long. V dropped 1 base and J dropped 7 bases, with 7 bases sitting between them. CDR3 sequence: CAWSAGSEKLFF. The CDR3 nucleotides are TGTGCCTGGAGTGCTGGGAGTGAAAAACTGTTTTTT.

V and J are TRBV6-9 and TRBJ1-2; no definite D call. Per germline, CDR1 MNHGY and CDR2 SVAAGI. This CDR3 has 13 residues. V was cut by 2 bases and J by 3 bases, with 7 bases left in between. CDR3 bases: TGTGCCAGCAGTTATGGCAGTGACTATGGCTACACCTTC. This translates into CASSYGSDYGYTF.

The sample holds a few counts of this clone. This chain joins TRBV7-2 and TRBJ1-3, with D maybe TRBD1 (5 bases). The ends were cut back, 5 bases at V and 1 base at J, with 9 bases in the middle. CDR1 is SGHTA, CDR2 FQGNSA, per germline. The CDR3 is 14 residues long. The CDR3 sequence: CASSQRGSGNTIYF. Written as DNA, the CDR3 is TGTGCCAGCAGCCAGAGGGGTTCTGGAAACACCATATATTTT.

Here the CDR3 DNA reads TGTGCCCTTCAGAGGGGGGACACCGAAAACTATGGCTACACCTTC. This encodes CALQRGDTENYGYTF. This chain uses TRBV10-3 with TRBJ1-2; tentatively, D is TRBD1 (6 bases). Germline V gene data show CDR1 as ENHRY and CDR2 as SYGVKD. V was shortened by 11 bases and J by 2 bases, with 21 bases between the two germline ends. The length of the CDR3 is 15 residues.

This clone was detected only once. This chain connects TRBV6-1 to TRBJ2-7, with 8 bases that match TRBD1. This CDR3 spans 14 amino acids. Germline lookup yields CDR1 MNHNS and CDR2 SASEGT. Trimming cost V 5 bases and J 2 bases; bases outside gene matches: 5. CDR3 region: CASSKTGVAYEQYF. The CDR3 nucleotides are TGTGCCAGCAGTAAGACAGGGGTCGCCTACGAGCAGTACTTC.

This clone was picked up a small number of times. The chain carries TRBV5-1 and TRBJ1-3; 7 bases match TRBD1. Germline V lookup: CDR1 SGHRS, CDR2 YFSETQ. The CDR3 totals 16 residues. After removal of 1 base from V and 0 bases from J, the junction contained 4 bases not matched to a gene. CDR3 residues: CASSLTGASSGNTIYF. For the CDR3, the DNA is TGCGCCAGCAGCTTGACAGGGGCCAGCTCTGGAAACACCATATATTTT.

The V and J genes are TRBV5-4 and TRBJ2-2, with TRBD1 matching over 7 bases. The germline V gene has CDR1 SGHNT and CDR2 YYREEE (reference sequence). V shed 4 bases, J shed 9 bases, and the junction held 9 bases outside the gene matches. The CDR3 sequence is 14 residues long. The chain's CDR3 is CASSQGTEHRELFF. CDR3 nucleotide sequence: TGTGCCAGCAGCCAGGGGACAGAACACCGGGAGCTGTTTTTT.

This chain joins TRBV10-3 and TRBJ2-5, with 12 positions matching TRBD1. The V gene end was trimmed by 10 bases and the J gene end by 1 base; junction bases not matched to a gene: 13. Per germline, CDR1 ENHRY and CDR2 SYGVKD. The length of the CDR3 is 17 residues. The CDR3 nucleotides are TGTGCCACCTGCCGGGACAGGGGGCCGGGCGCCCAAGAGACCCAGTACTTC. Its protein is CATCRDRGPGAQETQYF.